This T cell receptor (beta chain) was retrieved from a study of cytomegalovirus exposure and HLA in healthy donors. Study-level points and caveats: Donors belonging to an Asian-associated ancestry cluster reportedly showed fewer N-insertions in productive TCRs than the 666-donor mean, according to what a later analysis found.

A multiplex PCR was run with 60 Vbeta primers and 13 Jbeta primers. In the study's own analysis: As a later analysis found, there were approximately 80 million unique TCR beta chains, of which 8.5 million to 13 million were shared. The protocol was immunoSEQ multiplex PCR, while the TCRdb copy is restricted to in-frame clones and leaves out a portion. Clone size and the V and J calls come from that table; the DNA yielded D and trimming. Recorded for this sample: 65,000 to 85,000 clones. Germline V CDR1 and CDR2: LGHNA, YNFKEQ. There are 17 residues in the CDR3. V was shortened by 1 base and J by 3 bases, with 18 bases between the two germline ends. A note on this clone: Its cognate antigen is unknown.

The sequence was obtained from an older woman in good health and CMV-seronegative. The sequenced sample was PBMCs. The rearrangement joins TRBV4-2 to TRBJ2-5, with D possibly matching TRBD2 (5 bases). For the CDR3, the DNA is TGTGCCAGCAGCCAAGTGGGCGACGGACTGCAGAAAGAGACCCAGTACTTC. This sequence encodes CASSQVGDGLQKETQYF.